The 5 T cell receptor beta chains below come from one sample, sequenced in a study of identical twins. TCRdb reprocessed the 5' RACE reads via MiXCR and lists one record per CDR3 protein. The repertoire holds about 530,000 distinct CDR3 sequences, with approximately 14% as singletons. These same data were also listed under a study on yellow fever vaccine responses in identical twins.

Sequencing input: CD4+ T cells sorted from blood. Receptor source: a woman younger than 35 in good health.

There are a few counts of this clonotype. V usage is TRBV20-1 and J usage is TRBJ2-1; a weak D match, TRBD2 (7 bases). CDR1 and CDR2 from the germline V gene are DFQATT and SNEGSKA (reference sequence). This CDR3 has 14 residues. The germline V and J ends were trimmed by 5 bases and 2 bases, with 13 bases remaining between them. DNA for the CDR3: TGCAGTGCTGGAAGGGGGGGCGCCTACAATGAGCAGTTCTTC. Translated: CSAGRGGAYNEQFF.

The rearrangement uses TRBV12-3 or TRBV12-4 and TRBJ1-5; no clear D gene. The CDR3 is 13 amino acids. Trimming stripped 3 bases from V and 5 bases from J, with 8 bases between. Written as DNA, the CDR3 is TGTGCCAGCAGTTTGGGTCCTTATCAGCCCCAGCATTTT. Its protein product is CASSLGPYQPQHF.

This clonotype turned up a few times. The rearrangement links TRBV10-3 to TRBJ2-1; the D gene is possibly TRBD1 (5 bases). The germline V gene encodes CDR1 ENHRY and CDR2 SYGVKD. The CDR3 length is 13 residues. Trimming removed 8 bases from V and 4 bases from J, with 12 bases in between. CDR3 sequence (DNA): TGTGCCATCTACGGGTCAGGGTACAATGAGCAGTTCTTC. Protein: CAIYGSGYNEQFF.

This sequence joins TRBV5-1 and TRBJ2-7; TRBD2 is a possible D gene (6 bases). The CDR3 has 15 amino acids. Trimming cost V 6 bases and J 2 bases, with 18 bases left between them. Germline V gene sequence: CDR1 SGHRS, CDR2 YFSETQ. The CDR3 is CASTGGADGAYEQYF. In nucleotides, the CDR3 is TGCGCCAGCACCGGAGGGGCCGATGGGGCCTACGAGCAGTACTTC.

This clonotype appeared many times. V and J are TRBV20-1 and TRBJ2-1, with 8 bases matching TRBD2. V lost 6 bases, J lost 4 bases, and 5 bases stayed unmatched. Germline V CDR1 and CDR2: DFQATT, SNEGSKA (reference sequence). The CDR3 is 13 residues long. CDR3 coding DNA: TGCAGTGCCAGGACTAGCAGTTACAATGAGCAGTTCTTC. Its translation: CSARTSSYNEQFF.